This T cell receptor beta chain was recorded in a study of blood T cell repertoires in COVID-19. V was cut by 4 bases and J by 2 bases, with 15 bases left in between. The CDR3 length is 15 residues. CDR1 and CDR2 (germline): MNHEY, SVGAGI. Produced via immunoSEQ multiplex PCR; TCRdb's table is partial and in-frame only. The sample contains under 150,000 clones, 90% of which appear only once. This sequence was found in a man aged 55-75 years with COVID-19, enrolled during active disease. The sequenced sample was peripheral blood. V is TRBV6-5 and J is TRBJ2-7; D is unresolved. This CDR3 is CASSFGKESTYEQYF. The CDR3 nucleotides read TGTGCCAGCAGTTTCGGTAAGGAGTCGACCTACGAGCAGTACTTC.